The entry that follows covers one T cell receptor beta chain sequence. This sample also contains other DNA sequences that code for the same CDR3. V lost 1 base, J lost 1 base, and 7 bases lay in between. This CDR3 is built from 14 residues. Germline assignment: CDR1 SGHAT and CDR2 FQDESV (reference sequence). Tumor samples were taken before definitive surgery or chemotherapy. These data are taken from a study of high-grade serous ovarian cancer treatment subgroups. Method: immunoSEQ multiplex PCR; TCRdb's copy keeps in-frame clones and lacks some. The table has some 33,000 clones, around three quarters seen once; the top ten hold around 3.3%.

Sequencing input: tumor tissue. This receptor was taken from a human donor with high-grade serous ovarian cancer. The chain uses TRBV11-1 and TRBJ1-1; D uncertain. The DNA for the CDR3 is TGTGCCAGCAGCTTAGTCCGGACGAACACTGAAGCTTTCTTT. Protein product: CASSLVRTNTEAFF.